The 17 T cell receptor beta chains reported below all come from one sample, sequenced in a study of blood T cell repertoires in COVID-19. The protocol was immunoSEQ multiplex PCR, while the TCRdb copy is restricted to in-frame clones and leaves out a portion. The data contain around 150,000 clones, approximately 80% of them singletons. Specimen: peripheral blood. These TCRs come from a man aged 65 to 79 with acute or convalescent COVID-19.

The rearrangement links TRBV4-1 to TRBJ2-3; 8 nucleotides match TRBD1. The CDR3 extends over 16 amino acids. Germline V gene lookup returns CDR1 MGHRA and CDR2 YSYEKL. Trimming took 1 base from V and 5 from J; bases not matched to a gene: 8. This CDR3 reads CASSQGIQGARDTQYF. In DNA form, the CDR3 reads TGCGCCAGCAGCCAAGGTATCCAGGGGGCCAGAGATACGCAGTATTTT.

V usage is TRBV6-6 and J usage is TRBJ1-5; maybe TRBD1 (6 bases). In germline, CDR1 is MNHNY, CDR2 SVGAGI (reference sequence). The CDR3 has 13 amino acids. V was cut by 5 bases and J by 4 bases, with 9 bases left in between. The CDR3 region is CASSGGSNQPQHF. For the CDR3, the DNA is TGTGCCAGCAGTGGGGGCTCTAATCAGCCCCAGCATTTT.

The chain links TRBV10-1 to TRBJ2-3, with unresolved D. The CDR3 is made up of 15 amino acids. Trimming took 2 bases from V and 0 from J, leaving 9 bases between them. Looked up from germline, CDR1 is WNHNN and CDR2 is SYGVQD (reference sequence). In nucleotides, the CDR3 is TGCGCCAGCAGTGAGAGCTTGTCGAGCACAGATACGCAGTATTTT. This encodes CASSESLSSTDTQYF.

The DNA of the CDR3 is TGTGCCAGCAGTTACGTGAGAGGCTATGGCTACACCTTC. Translation gives CASSYVRGYGYTF. The chain carries TRBV6-2 or TRBV6-3 and TRBJ1-2; D remains ambiguous. This CDR3 has 13 residues. The germline V gene encodes CDR1 MNHEY and CDR2 SVGEGT. Trimming cost V 2 bases and J 4 bases, with 8 bases left between them.

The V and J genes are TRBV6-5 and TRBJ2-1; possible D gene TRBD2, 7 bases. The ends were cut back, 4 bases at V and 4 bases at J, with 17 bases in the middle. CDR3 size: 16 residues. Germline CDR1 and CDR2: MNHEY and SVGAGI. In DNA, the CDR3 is TGTGCCAGCAGTTTGACCGGGGGGCTCGCATACAATGAGCAGTTCTTC. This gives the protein CASSLTGGLAYNEQFF.

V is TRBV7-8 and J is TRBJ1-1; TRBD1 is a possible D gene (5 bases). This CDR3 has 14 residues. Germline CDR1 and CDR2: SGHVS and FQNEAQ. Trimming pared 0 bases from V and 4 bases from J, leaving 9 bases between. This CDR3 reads CASSLATGPTEAFF. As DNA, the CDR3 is TGTGCCAGCAGCTTAGCTACAGGTCCCACTGAAGCTTTCTTT.

CDR3 DNA sequence: TGCGCCAGCAGCCAATCGGGGGGCGCCTCGTTGGCAACTAATGAAAAACTGTTTTTT. Translated, it gives CASSQSGGASLATNEKLFF. The V call is TRBV4-1, the J call TRBJ1-4, with a weak D call TRBD1 (6 bases). The CDR3 covers 19 residues. The germline CDR1 and CDR2 sequences are MGHRA and YSYEKL. The germline V and J ends were trimmed by 2 bases and 0 bases, with 19 bases remaining between them.

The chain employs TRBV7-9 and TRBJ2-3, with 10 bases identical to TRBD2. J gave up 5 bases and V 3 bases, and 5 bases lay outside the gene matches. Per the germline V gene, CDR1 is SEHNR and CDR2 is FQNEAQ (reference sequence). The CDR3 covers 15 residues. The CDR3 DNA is TGTGCCAGCAGCTTTTCGCTAGCGGGAGTAGATACGCAGTATTTT. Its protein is CASSFSLAGVDTQYF.

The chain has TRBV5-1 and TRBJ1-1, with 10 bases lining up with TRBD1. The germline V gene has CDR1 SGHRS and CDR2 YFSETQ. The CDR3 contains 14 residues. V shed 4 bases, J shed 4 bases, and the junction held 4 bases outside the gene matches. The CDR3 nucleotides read TGCGCCAGCAGCAGAGGACAGGGGGGCACTGAAGCTTTCTTT. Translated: CASSRGQGGTEAFF.

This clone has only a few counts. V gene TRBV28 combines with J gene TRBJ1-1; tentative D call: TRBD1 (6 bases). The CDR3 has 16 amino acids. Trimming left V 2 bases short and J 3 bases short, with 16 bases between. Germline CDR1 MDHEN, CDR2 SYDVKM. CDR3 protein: CASSLRGRGSDTEAFF. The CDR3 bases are TGTGCCAGCAGTTTAAGAGGGAGGGGGTCGGACACTGAAGCTTTCTTT.

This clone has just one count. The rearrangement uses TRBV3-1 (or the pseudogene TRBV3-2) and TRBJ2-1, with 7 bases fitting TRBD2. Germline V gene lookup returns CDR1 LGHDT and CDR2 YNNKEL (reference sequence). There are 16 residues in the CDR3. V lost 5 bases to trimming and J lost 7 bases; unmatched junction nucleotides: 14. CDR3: CASSKGPPGGENEQFF. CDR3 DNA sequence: TGTGCCAGCAGCAAGGGGCCCCCGGGGGGTGAAAATGAGCAGTTCTTC.

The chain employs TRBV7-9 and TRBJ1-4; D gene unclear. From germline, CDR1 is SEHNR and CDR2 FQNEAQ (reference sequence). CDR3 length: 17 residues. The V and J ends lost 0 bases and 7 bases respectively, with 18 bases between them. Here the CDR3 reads CASSLARGDLVLEKLFF. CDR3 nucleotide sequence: TGTGCCAGCAGCTTAGCGCGGGGAGACCTGGTACTTGAAAAACTGTTTTTT.

Written as DNA, the CDR3 is TGTGCCAGCAGCGTTGGGACAGGGGGCGAAAAACTGTTTTTT. Protein product: CASSVGTGGEKLFF. This chain links TRBV7-9 with TRBJ1-4; 12 nucleotides agree with TRBD1. Germline trimming cut 5 bases from V and 8 bases from J; bases unmatched to any gene: 3. This CDR3 comprises 14 residues. Germline CDR1 and CDR2: SEHNR and FQNEAQ (reference sequence).

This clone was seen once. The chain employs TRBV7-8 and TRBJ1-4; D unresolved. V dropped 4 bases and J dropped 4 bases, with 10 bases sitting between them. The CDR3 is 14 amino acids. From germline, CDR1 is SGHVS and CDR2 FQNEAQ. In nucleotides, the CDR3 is TGTGCCAGCAGCTCGAGCGACCGTAATGAAAAACTGTTTTTT. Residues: CASSSSDRNEKLFF.

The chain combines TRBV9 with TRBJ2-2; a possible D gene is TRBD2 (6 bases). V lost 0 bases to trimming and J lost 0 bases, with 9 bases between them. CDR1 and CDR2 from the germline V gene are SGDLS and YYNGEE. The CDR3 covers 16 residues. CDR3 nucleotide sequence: TGTGCCAGCAGCGTAGTAGCGGTCGCGAACACCGGGGAGCTGTTTTTT. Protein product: CASSVVAVANTGELFF.

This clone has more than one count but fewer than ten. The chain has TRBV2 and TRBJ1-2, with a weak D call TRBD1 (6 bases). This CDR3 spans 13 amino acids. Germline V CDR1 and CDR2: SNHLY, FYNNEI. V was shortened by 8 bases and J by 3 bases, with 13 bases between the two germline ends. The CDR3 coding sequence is TGTGCCAGCTATCGGGACACCGACTATGGCTACACCTTC. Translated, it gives CASYRDTDYGYTF.

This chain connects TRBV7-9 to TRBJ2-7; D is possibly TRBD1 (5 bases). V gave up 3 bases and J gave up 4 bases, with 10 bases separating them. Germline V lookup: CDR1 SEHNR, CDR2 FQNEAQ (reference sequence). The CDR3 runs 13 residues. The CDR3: CASSFDSQYEQYF. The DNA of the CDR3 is TGTGCCAGCAGCTTCGACAGCCAGTACGAGCAGTACTTC.